Listed below are T cell receptor beta chains from one sample, sequenced in a study of beta chain features in type 1 diabetes. Sequencing used immunoSEQ multiplex PCR; TCRdb keeps in-frame clones, though not all of them. The table shows 240,000 or so clones, with 27% occurring only once. Sequenced material: central memory CD4+ T cells from blood. These receptors originate from a man aged 25 to 40 in good health. Both conserved end residues are part of each CDR3. D genes are given only for firm matches. Some rows mark clone size as missing; the rest say once, few, many or name a class of expanded clone.

CDR3 protein: CASSPAGEPQHF; CDR3 DNA: TGTGCCAGCTCACCAGCGGGGGAGCCCCAGCATTTT; J gene: TRBJ1-5; V gene: TRBV18; D gene: -; clone size: few
CDR3 protein: CAFSDGSNEQFF; CDR3 DNA: TGTGCCTTCTCGGACGGCTCCAATGAGCAGTTCTTC; J gene: TRBJ2-1; V gene: TRBV30; D gene: -; clone size: few
CDR3 protein: CASSSSAAGARPQHF; CDR3 DNA: TGTGCCAGCAGCTCATCTGCCGCGGGGGCACGACCCCAGCATTTT; J gene: TRBJ1-5; V gene: TRBV7-2; D gene: -; clone size: -
CDR3 protein: CASSTSSLGTDTQYF; CDR3 DNA: TGTGCCAGCTCAACAAGCAGTTTGGGCACAGATACGCAGTATTTT; J gene: TRBJ2-3; V gene: TRBV18; D gene: -; clone size: -
CDR3 protein: CASSTGTGRTEAFF; CDR3 DNA: TGTGCCAGCAGCACCGGGACAGGGCGAACTGAAGCTTTCTTT; J gene: TRBJ1-1; V gene: TRBV28; D gene: TRBD1; clone size: many
CDR3 protein: CAISRTSPEQYF; CDR3 DNA: TGTGCCATCAGTCGGACGTCCCCCGAACAGTATTTT; J gene: TRBJ2-3; V gene: TRBV10-3; D gene: -; clone size: few
CDR3 protein: CASSYQETQYF; CDR3 DNA: TGTGCCAGTTCGTACCAAGAGACCCAGTACTTC; J gene: TRBJ2-5; V gene: TRBV19; D gene: -; clone size: few
CDR3 protein: CASSPRDFFPGELFF; CDR3 DNA: TGTGCCAGCTCACCACGGGACTTCTTTCCCGGGGAGCTGTTTTTT; J gene: TRBJ2-2; V gene: TRBV18; D gene: -; clone size: few
CDR3 protein: CASYGQGAYEQFF; CDR3 DNA: TGCGCCAGCTACGGACAGGGGGCATATGAGCAGTTCTTC; J gene: TRBJ2-1; V gene: TRBV5-1; D gene: TRBD1; clone size: -
CDR3 protein: CASSQPTGKMSEAFF; CDR3 DNA: TGCGCCAGCAGCCAGCCTACAGGGAAGATGTCTGAAGCTTTCTTT; J gene: TRBJ1-1; V gene: TRBV4-1; D gene: -; clone size: -
CDR3 protein: CASSLALAGYNEQFF; CDR3 DNA: TGCGCCAGCAGCTTGGCGCTAGCGGGGTACAATGAGCAGTTCTTC; J gene: TRBJ2-1; V gene: TRBV5-1; D gene: TRBD2; clone size: -
CDR3 protein: CAWSPTGELFF; CDR3 DNA: TGTGCCTGGAGCCCTACAGGGGAGCTGTTTTTT; J gene: TRBJ2-2; V gene: TRBV30; D gene: -; clone size: many
CDR3 protein: CASSSQLYGYTF; CDR3 DNA: TGTGCCAGCAGCTCCCAGCTCTATGGCTACACCTTC; J gene: TRBJ1-2; V gene: TRBV5-6; D gene: -; clone size: -
CDR3 protein: CAWSSGLGNSPLHF; CDR3 DNA: TGTGCCTGGAGCTCGGGGTTAGGAAATTCACCCCTCCACTTT; J gene: TRBJ1-6; V gene: TRBV30; D gene: -; clone size: few
CDR3 protein: CAISPGQDSNQPQHF; CDR3 DNA: TGTGCCATCAGTCCGGGACAGGATAGCAATCAGCCCCAGCATTTT; J gene: TRBJ1-5; V gene: TRBV10-3; D gene: TRBD1; clone size: -
CDR3 protein: CASSSRLAGATDTQYF; CDR3 DNA: TGTGCCAGCAGCTCCCGACTAGCGGGGGCCACAGATACGCAGTATTTT; J gene: TRBJ2-3; V gene: TRBV9; D gene: TRBD2; clone size: few
CDR3 protein: CSVRTGTSYGYTF; CDR3 DNA: TGCAGCGTGCGGACAGGGACCTCCTATGGCTACACCTTC; J gene: TRBJ1-2; V gene: TRBV29-1; D gene: TRBD1; clone size: few
CDR3 protein: CAWTISTGATDTQYF; CDR3 DNA: TGTGCCTGGACCATCTCGACAGGGGCCACAGATACGCAGTATTTT; J gene: TRBJ2-3; V gene: TRBV30; D gene: TRBD1; clone size: -
CDR3 protein: CASSQTRIAAYNEQFF; CDR3 DNA: TGCGCCAGCAGCCAGACCAGGATAGCCGCCTACAATGAGCAGTTCTTC; J gene: TRBJ2-1; V gene: TRBV4-1; D gene: -; clone size: few
CDR3 protein: CSGRTSNEQFF; CDR3 DNA: TGCAGCGGCCGGACGAGCAATGAGCAGTTCTTC; J gene: TRBJ2-1; V gene: TRBV29-1; D gene: -; clone size: few
CDR3 protein: CSVVPWDRGNTGELFF; CDR3 DNA: TGCAGCGTTGTCCCTTGGGACAGGGGGAACACCGGGGAGCTGTTTTTT; J gene: TRBJ2-2; V gene: TRBV29-1; D gene: TRBD1; clone size: few
CDR3 protein: CASSSTEAIMNTEAFF; CDR3 DNA: TGCGCCAGCAGCTCGACGGAGGCAATTATGAACACTGAAGCTTTCTTT; J gene: TRBJ1-1; V gene: TRBV5-1; D gene: -; clone size: -
CDR3 protein: CASSQQLAGETQYF; CDR3 DNA: TGTGCCAGCAGCCAACAACTAGCGGGGGAGACCCAGTACTTC; J gene: TRBJ2-5; V gene: TRBV14; D gene: TRBD2; clone size: few
CDR3 protein: CASSVSGLAGAREQFF; CDR3 DNA: TGTGCCAGCAGCGTTTCGGGACTAGCGGGAGCTCGGGAGCAGTTCTTC; J gene: TRBJ2-1; V gene: TRBV5-4; D gene: TRBD2; clone size: -
CDR3 protein: CASSPDVLASTDTQYF; CDR3 DNA: TGTGCCAGCAGCCCTGACGTTCTGGCGTCCACAGATACGCAGTATTTT; J gene: TRBJ2-3; V gene: TRBV5-5; D gene: -; clone size: few
CDR3 protein: CSVRTRIPYEQYF; CDR3 DNA: TGCAGCGTGCGGACAAGGATCCCCTACGAGCAGTACTTC; J gene: TRBJ2-7; V gene: TRBV29-1; D gene: -; clone size: once
CDR3 protein: CASTWTSGTNEQFF; CDR3 DNA: TGCGCCAGCACCTGGACTAGCGGGACCAATGAGCAGTTCTTC; J gene: TRBJ2-1; V gene: TRBV5-1; D gene: TRBD2; clone size: many
CDR3 protein: CALAGATSTDTQYF; CDR3 DNA: TGTGCCTTGGCAGGGGCGACTAGCACAGATACGCAGTATTTT; J gene: TRBJ2-3; V gene: TRBV10-3; D gene: -; clone size: -
CDR3 protein: CASSQGRRTVDEQYF; CDR3 DNA: TGTGCCAGCAGCCAAGGTCGGAGGACAGTGGATGAGCAGTACTTC; J gene: TRBJ2-7; V gene: TRBV4-2; D gene: -; clone size: once
CDR3 protein: CASSLGIGTFF; CDR3 DNA: TGTGCCAGCAGCTTGGGGATTGGGACTTTCTTT; J gene: TRBJ1-1; V gene: TRBV5-8; D gene: -; clone size: -
CDR3 protein: CASSVENSYNEQFF; CDR3 DNA: TGTGCCAGCAGCGTAGAAAATTCCTACAATGAGCAGTTCTTC; J gene: TRBJ2-1; V gene: TRBV9; D gene: -; clone size: -
CDR3 protein: CASSLELVFPEQYF; CDR3 DNA: TGTGCCAGCAGCTTAGAGTTGGTGTTCCCCGAGCAGTACTTC; J gene: TRBJ2-7; V gene: TRBV11-2; D gene: -; clone size: few
CDR3 protein: CASSSGRLTDTQYF; CDR3 DNA: TGCGCCAGCAGCTCTGGAAGGCTCACAGATACGCAGTATTTT; J gene: TRBJ2-3; V gene: TRBV5-1; D gene: -; clone size: -
CDR3 protein: CASSGGWGEKLFF; CDR3 DNA: TGTGCCAGCAGCGGCGGATGGGGAGAAAAACTGTTTTTT; J gene: TRBJ1-4; V gene: TRBV5-6; D gene: -; clone size: -
CDR3 protein: CASSLNPAGQGTGELFF; CDR3 DNA: TGTGCCAGCAGCTTAAACCCCGCGGGACAGGGCACCGGGGAGCTGTTTTTT; J gene: TRBJ2-2; V gene: TRBV7-8; D gene: TRBD1; clone size: few
CDR3 protein: CASSGGRVSQYF; CDR3 DNA: TGTGCCAGCAGCGGGGGACGAGTGTCGCAGTACTTC; J gene: TRBJ2-7; V gene: TRBV5-4; D gene: -; clone size: few
CDR3 protein: CASRTMTSGIGGEQFF; CDR3 DNA: TGTGCCAGCAGAACCATGACTAGCGGGATAGGGGGTGAGCAGTTCTTC; J gene: TRBJ2-1; V gene: TRBV2; D gene: TRBD2; clone size: few
CDR3 protein: CASSRLAGVGTNNEQFF; CDR3 DNA: TGTGCCAGTAGTCGACTAGCGGGAGTCGGTACAAACAATGAGCAGTTCTTC; J gene: TRBJ2-1; V gene: TRBV19; D gene: TRBD2; clone size: few
CDR3 protein: CASSKGESYMPNTEAFF; CDR3 DNA: TGTGCCAGTAGTAAGGGGGAGAGTTATATGCCGAACACTGAAGCTTTCTTT; J gene: TRBJ1-1; V gene: TRBV19; D gene: -; clone size: -